The clone carrying this TCR beta chain has only a few counts. The antigen remains undetermined. The data were obtained in a study of cytotoxic CD8 clonotypes in ibrutinib-treated CLL. Study at large: An average of about 250,000 productive templates and 94,082 productive rearrangements was obtained per sample. Study-wide results and limits: The clonality rise at ibrutinib response reflected private clonotype expansion.

Around 2.2 micrograms of genomic DNA, which was extracted from cryopreserved PBMCs, served as the material used for the TCR beta libraries. Profiled with immunoSEQ multiplex PCR; TCRdb holds only in-frame clones, not every one. This table has tens of thousands of clones, approximately 54% appearing once. V gave up 2 bases and J gave up 7 bases, with 23 bases separating them. Per germline, CDR1 MNHNS and CDR2 SASEGT. This CDR3 has 17 residues. The receptor comes from a human donor with chronic lymphocytic leukemia. The J gene is TRBJ1-2, the V gene TRBV6-1, with no clear D. Sequenced here: PBMCs, sampled at disease progression, from a patient treated with ibrutinib. Here the CDR3 DNA reads TGTGCCAGCAGTGAAAAGGGCATTTTAATCCGAGTTAGTGGCTACACCTTC. This codes for CASSEKGILIRVSGYTF.